Below are 25 T cell receptor beta chains sequenced from a single sample in a study of CD8 T cells in Susac syndrome. cDNA came from 0.5 to 1 ug RNA primed by random hexamers. From the immunoSEQ multiplex PCR reads, TCRdb called clonotypes with MiXCR, one entry per CDR3 protein. The sample lists about 110,000 distinct CDR3 sequences, 95% to 98% seen once, with 0.075% to 0.1% in the top ten. The sample comprised CD4+ T cells from PBMCs. Receptor source: a human donor in good health.

The chain couples TRBV7-9 to TRBJ2-1; 14 bases fit TRBD2. The CDR3 spans 18 residues. The germline V gene encodes CDR1 SEHNR and CDR2 FQNEAQ (reference sequence). The V segment lost 5 bases and the J segment 7 bases; nucleotides outside the gene matches: 13. In DNA, the CDR3 is TGTGCCAGCAGCCCCCAGGTCGGACTAGCGGGAGGAGTAAATGAGCAGTTCTTC. As protein: CASSPQVGLAGGVNEQFF.

The chain employs TRBV29-1 and TRBJ2-3; D may match TRBD1 or TRBD2 (5 bases each). The CDR3 has 12 amino acids. From germline, CDR1 is SQVTM and CDR2 ANQGSEA. With 4 bases removed from V and 0 bases from J, the gap between germline ends came to 5 bases. CDR3 sequence (DNA): TGCAGCGTTGGGGACAGCACAGATACGCAGTATTTT. It specifies CSVGDSTDTQYF.

CDR3 loop: CSALTATSSYEQYF. The CDR3 region has the DNA TGCAGCGCTCTGACGGCGACGAGCTCCTACGAGCAGTACTTC. The chain employs TRBV29-1 and TRBJ2-7, with D hard to call. V was clipped by 7 bases and J by 0 bases, with 16 bases between them. This CDR3 is 14 amino acids long. CDR1 and CDR2 (germline): SQVTM, ANQGSEA.

The genes are TRBV18 and TRBJ2-5; 10 nucleotides match TRBD1. Germline V gene data show CDR1 as KGHSH and CDR2 as LQKENI. V shed 5 bases and J 3 bases; nucleotides not matched to a gene: 9. The CDR3 has 16 residues. CDR3 sequence: CASSEGPGTGEETQYF. CDR3 sequence (DNA): TGTGCCAGCTCAGAAGGACCCGGGACAGGGGAAGAGACCCAGTACTTC.

The chain links TRBV7-3 to TRBJ2-3, with D tentatively TRBD2 (6 bases). V lost 1 base, J lost 5 bases, and 16 bases lay in between. The germline CDR1 and CDR2 sequences are SGHTA and FQGTGA. CDR3 size: 16 residues. In nucleotides, the CDR3 is TGTGCCAGCAGCTTAAATCGCAGGGAGGTGGGAGATACGCAGTATTTT. It encodes CASSLNRREVGDTQYF.

V is TRBV5-1 and J is TRBJ2-7; no definite D call. Germline V gene data show CDR1 as SGHRS and CDR2 as YFSETQ. The V gene lost 3 bases and the J gene lost 2 bases, with 15 bases spanning the gap. The CDR3 length is 15 residues. CDR3 sequence reads: CASSSGPTLAYEQYF. The CDR3 nucleotides are TGCGCCAGCAGCTCCGGCCCGACCCTGGCCTACGAGCAGTACTTC. Full variable domain (outside the CDR3, taken from reference TRBV5-1 and TRBJ2-7): KAGVTQTPRYLIKTRGQQVTLSCSPISGHRSVSWYQQTPGQGLQFLFEYFSETQRNKGNFPGRFSGRQFSNSRSEMNVSTLELGDSALYLCASSSGPTLAYEQYFGPGTRLTVT.

The J gene is TRBJ1-4, the V gene TRBV3-1; 8 bases agree with TRBD1. V shed 3 bases and J 7 bases; nucleotides not matched to a gene: 7. Germline V gene lookup returns CDR1 LGHDT and CDR2 YNNKEL (reference sequence). The CDR3 spans 15 residues. The CDR3 loop is CASSQPQGAGEKLFF. The CDR3 DNA reads as TGTGCCAGCAGCCAGCCCCAGGGGGCAGGTGAAAAACTGTTTTTT.

V gene TRBV18 combines with J gene TRBJ2-3, with D unclear. Deletions cut 2 bases from V and 2 bases from J, with 11 bases between. From germline, CDR1 is KGHSH and CDR2 LQKENI. The CDR3 has 15 amino acids. The CDR3 sequence: CASSPYATDTDTQYF. In nucleotides, the CDR3 is TGTGCCAGCTCACCATATGCCACAGACACAGATACGCAGTATTTT.

The gene calls are TRBV6-2 or TRBV6-3 and TRBJ2-5; D is possibly TRBD1 (5 bases). V was cut by 5 bases and J by 5 bases, with 12 bases left in between. This CDR3 has 13 amino acids. Germline-derived CDR1 and CDR2 are MNHEY and SVGEGT. The DNA of the CDR3 is TGTGCCAGCAGTCTTCAGGGAAGGGAGACCCAGTACTTC. Translated: CASSLQGRETQYF.

The chain uses TRBV7-6 and TRBJ1-6; D is unresolved. From germline, CDR1 is SGHVS and CDR2 FNYEAQ. V lost 1 base, J lost 10 bases, and 5 bases lay in between. This CDR3 is 12 amino acids long. In DNA form, the CDR3 reads TGTGCCAGCAGCTTAGGGGTGTCACCCCTCCACTTT. It is translated as CASSLGVSPLHF.

This sequence joins TRBV7-8 and TRBJ2-5; D gene unclear. The length of the CDR3 is 15 residues. V was clipped by 2 bases and J by 1 base, with 11 bases between them. CDR1 and CDR2 from the germline V gene are SGHVS and FQNEAQ. This chain's CDR3 is CASSLNGKGQETQYF. CDR3 DNA: TGTGCCAGCAGCTTAAATGGGAAGGGCCAAGAGACCCAGTACTTC.

The chain joins TRBV11-2 to TRBJ2-7, with 8 nucleotides matching TRBD1. V lost 7 bases, J lost 2 bases, and 4 bases stayed unmatched. The CDR3 runs to 13 residues. Germline CDR1 reads SGHAT; CDR2 reads FQNNGV. The CDR3 region has the DNA TGTGCCAGCACCAGGACAGGGACCTACGAGCAGTACTTC. Amino acids: CASTRTGTYEQYF.

This clonotype was seen once. V usage is TRBV19 and J usage is TRBJ1-5; 10 nucleotides line up with TRBD1. Germline trimming cut 9 bases from V and 7 bases from J; bases unmatched to any gene: 15. CDR3 length: 16 amino acids. Germline lookup yields CDR1 LNHDA and CDR2 SQIVND (reference sequence). The CDR3 region has the DNA TGTGCCAGCTCCAGGGACAGGGGAATTTCAAGGCAGCCCCAGCATTTT. Translation gives CASSRDRGISRQPQHF.

This clonotype appeared once. This chain links TRBV5-1 with TRBJ2-5; tentative D call: TRBD2 (6 bases). This CDR3 comprises 13 residues. V was cut by 5 bases and J by 7 bases, with 15 bases left in between. The V gene's germline CDR1 is SGHRS and CDR2 YFSETQ. CDR3 loop: CASSFTVEGTQYF. The CDR3 nucleotides are TGCGCCAGCAGTTTCACCGTGGAGGGGACCCAGTACTTC. The full variable domain, completed using reference TRBV5-1 and TRBJ2-5, is KAGVTQTPRYLIKTRGQQVTLSCSPISGHRSVSWYQQTPGQGLQFLFEYFSETQRNKGNFPGRFSGRQFSNSRSEMNVSTLELGDSALYLCASSFTVEGTQYFGPGTRLLVL.

This clonotype was counted once. The J gene is TRBJ1-2, the V gene TRBV4-2; D is unresolved. The CDR3 loop spans 13 amino acids. Trimming removed 2 bases from V and 4 bases from J, with 8 bases in between. Germline CDR1 is LGHNA and CDR2 is YNFKEQ. This CDR3 is CASSQPSGYGYTF. The CDR3 bases are TGTGCCAGCAGCCAACCTTCTGGCTATGGCTACACCTTC.

Written as DNA, the CDR3 is TGCGCCAGCAGCTTGGGGGCGCAGGGAGAGAAAGAGACCCAGTACTTC. Residues: CASSLGAQGEKETQYF. The chain uses TRBV5-1 and TRBJ2-5; D is possibly TRBD1 or TRBD2 (5 bases each). CDR3 length equals 16 residues. Trimming left V 0 bases short and J 3 bases short, with 15 bases between. The V gene's germline CDR1 is SGHRS and CDR2 YFSETQ.

The chain couples TRBV7-9 to TRBJ2-2; D may be TRBD2 (5 bases). The CDR3 contains 17 residues. V was clipped by 5 bases and J by 0 bases, with 16 bases between them. Germline CDR1 SEHNR, CDR2 FQNEAQ (reference sequence). This CDR3 is CASSPGKGIANTGELFF. CDR3 sequence (DNA): TGTGCCAGCAGCCCCGGGAAGGGAATAGCGAACACCGGGGAGCTGTTTTTT.

The V call is TRBV29-1, the J call TRBJ2-7, with 7 nucleotides matching TRBD1. The CDR3 runs to 14 residues. The trim removed 5 bases at V and 2 bases at J, leaving 9 bases unmatched. The germline V gene encodes CDR1 SQVTM and CDR2 ANQGSEA. The CDR3 is CSVLDRTITYEQYF. The CDR3 DNA sequence: TGCAGCGTTCTGGACAGGACCATCACCTACGAGCAGTACTTC.

In regard to this clonotype: A read error may produce the germline difference seen at one junction end. This rearrangement joins TRBV29-1 to TRBJ2-7, with 7 bases matching TRBD1. Germline lookup yields CDR1 SQVTM and CDR2 ANQGSEA. The CDR3 runs to 13 residues. The DNA for the CDR3 is TGCAGCGTCGAAGACAGGGAGTCCAACGAGCAGTACTTC. Amino acid sequence: CSVEDRESNEQYF.

The J gene is TRBJ1-5, the V gene TRBV28; 7 nucleotides match TRBD1. Germline-derived CDR1 and CDR2 are MDHEN and SYDVKM. Trimming removed 6 bases from V and 6 bases from J; junction bases left unmatched: 5. The CDR3 consists of 13 residues. The CDR3 bases are TGTGCCAGCAGGACAGGGACTATTCAGCCCCAGCATTTT. Its protein product is CASRTGTIQPQHF.

The chain has TRBV18 and TRBJ2-2; 9 positions match TRBD2. With V trimmed by 3 bases and J by 4 bases, 3 bases remained unmatched. This CDR3 region has 15 residues. Germline V gives CDR1 KGHSH, CDR2 LQKENI. CDR3: CASSPGTSITGELFF. The CDR3, as DNA: TGTGCCAGCTCACCTGGGACTAGCATCACCGGGGAGCTGTTTTTT.

V usage is TRBV5-6 and J usage is TRBJ2-5, with D perhaps TRBD1 or TRBD2 (7 bases each). The CDR3 length is 18 residues. V lost 3 bases and J lost 6, with 27 bases in between. Germline values: CDR1 SGHDT, CDR2 YYEEEE. This CDR3 reads CASSSGGVRREVVKTQYF. The CDR3 DNA reads TGTGCCAGCAGCTCAGGGGGGGTTAGACGGGAAGTTGTAAAGACCCAGTACTTC.

This chain links TRBV12-3 or TRBV12-4 with TRBJ2-1; a weak D match, TRBD2 (6 bases). V was pared by 2 bases and J by 0 bases, with 14 bases between. The CDR3 is made up of 17 amino acids. The CDR3 DNA follows: TGTGCCAGCAGTTTAATTGGGGGGATCACCTCCTACAATGAGCAGTTCTTC. Protein product: CASSLIGGITSYNEQFF.

This clonotype was seen only once. V is TRBV28 and J is TRBJ2-3; D remains unclear. Germline lookup yields CDR1 MDHEN and CDR2 SYDVKM. V was clipped by 6 bases and J by 2 bases, with 6 bases between them. The CDR3 length is 12 residues. The CDR3, as DNA: TGTGCCAGCAGCAAACTCACAGATACGCAGTATTTT. Protein product: CASSKLTDTQYF.

V gene TRBV6-5 combines with J gene TRBJ2-7; 8 bases line up with TRBD1. V dropped 2 bases and J dropped 2; count of bases not matched to a gene: 2. The germline gives CDR1 MNHEY, CDR2 SVGAGI. The CDR3 covers 14 residues. The CDR3 DNA follows: TGTGCCAGCAGTTACGACAGGGGTCCCTACGAGCAGTACTTC. Its protein product is CASSYDRGPYEQYF.